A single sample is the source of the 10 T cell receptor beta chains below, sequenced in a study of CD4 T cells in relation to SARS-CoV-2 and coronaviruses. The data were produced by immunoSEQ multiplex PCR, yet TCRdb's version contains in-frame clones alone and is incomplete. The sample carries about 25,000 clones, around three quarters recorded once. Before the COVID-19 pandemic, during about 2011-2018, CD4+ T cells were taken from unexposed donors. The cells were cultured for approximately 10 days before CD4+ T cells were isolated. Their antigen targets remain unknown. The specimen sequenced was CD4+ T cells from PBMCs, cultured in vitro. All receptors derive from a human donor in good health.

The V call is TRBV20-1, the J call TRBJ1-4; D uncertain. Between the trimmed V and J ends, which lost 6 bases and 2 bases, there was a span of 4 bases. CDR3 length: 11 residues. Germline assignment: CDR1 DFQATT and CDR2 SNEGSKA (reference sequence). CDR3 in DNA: TGCAGTGCGGCTACTAATGAAAAACTGTTTTTT. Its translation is CSAATNEKLFF.

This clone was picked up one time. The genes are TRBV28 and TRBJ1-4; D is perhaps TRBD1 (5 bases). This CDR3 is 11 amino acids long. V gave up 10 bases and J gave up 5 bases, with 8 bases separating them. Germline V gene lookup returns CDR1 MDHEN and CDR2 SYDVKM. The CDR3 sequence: CATGLNEKLFF. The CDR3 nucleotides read TGTGCCACGGGGCTGAATGAAAAACTGTTTTTT.

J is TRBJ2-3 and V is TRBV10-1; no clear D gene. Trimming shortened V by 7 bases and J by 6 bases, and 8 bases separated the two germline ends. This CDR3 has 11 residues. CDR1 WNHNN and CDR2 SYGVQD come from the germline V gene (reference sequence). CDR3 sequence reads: CASMAQDTQYF. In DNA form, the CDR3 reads TGCGCCAGCATGGCCCAGGATACGCAGTATTTT.

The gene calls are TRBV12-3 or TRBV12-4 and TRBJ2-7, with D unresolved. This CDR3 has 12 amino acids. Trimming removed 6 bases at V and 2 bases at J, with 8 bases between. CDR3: CASSATTYEQYF. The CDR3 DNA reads TGTGCCAGCAGCGCTACTACCTACGAGCAGTACTTC.

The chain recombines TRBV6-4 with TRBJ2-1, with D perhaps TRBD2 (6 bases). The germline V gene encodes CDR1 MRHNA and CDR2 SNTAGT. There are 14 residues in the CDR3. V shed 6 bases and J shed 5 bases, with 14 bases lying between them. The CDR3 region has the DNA TGTGCCAGCAGGCGTTCTAGCGCTAACAATGAGCAGTTCTTC. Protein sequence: CASRRSSANNEQFF.

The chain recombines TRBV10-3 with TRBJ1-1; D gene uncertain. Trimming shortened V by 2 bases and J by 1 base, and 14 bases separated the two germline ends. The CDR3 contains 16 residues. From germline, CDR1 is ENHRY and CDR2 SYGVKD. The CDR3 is CAISEVPGGANTEAFF. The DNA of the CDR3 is TGTGCCATCAGTGAGGTCCCGGGAGGTGCGAACACTGAAGCTTTCTTT.

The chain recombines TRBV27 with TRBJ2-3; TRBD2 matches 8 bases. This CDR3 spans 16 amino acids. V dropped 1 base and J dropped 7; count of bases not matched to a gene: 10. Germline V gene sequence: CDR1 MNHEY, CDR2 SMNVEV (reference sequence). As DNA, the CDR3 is TGTGCCAGCAGTTTATATAGGAGCGGGAGTCTTTATACGCAGTATTTT. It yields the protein CASSLYRSGSLYTQYF.

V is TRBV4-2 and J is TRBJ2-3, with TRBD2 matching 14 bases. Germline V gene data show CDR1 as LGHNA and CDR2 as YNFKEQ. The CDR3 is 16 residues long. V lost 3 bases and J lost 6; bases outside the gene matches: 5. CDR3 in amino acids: CASSQGTSGSTDTQYF. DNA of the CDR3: TGTGCCAGCAGCCAGGGGACTAGCGGGAGTACCGATACGCAGTATTTT.

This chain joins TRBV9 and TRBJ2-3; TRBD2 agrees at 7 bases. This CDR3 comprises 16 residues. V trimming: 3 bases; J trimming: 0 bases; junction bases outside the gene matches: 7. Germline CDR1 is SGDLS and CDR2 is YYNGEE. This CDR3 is CASSGIGRSSTDTQYF. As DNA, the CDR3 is TGTGCCAGCAGCGGAATCGGGAGGTCCAGCACAGATACGCAGTATTTT.

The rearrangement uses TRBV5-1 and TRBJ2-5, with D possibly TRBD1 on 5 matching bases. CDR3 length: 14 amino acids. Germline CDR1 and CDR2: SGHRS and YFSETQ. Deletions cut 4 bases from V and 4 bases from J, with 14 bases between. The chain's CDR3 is CASSRDRYGETQYF. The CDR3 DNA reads TGCGCCAGCAGCAGAGACAGATATGGAGAGACCCAGTACTTC. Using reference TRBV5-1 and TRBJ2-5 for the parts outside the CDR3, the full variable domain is KAGVTQTPRYLIKTRGQQVTLSCSPISGHRSVSWYQQTPGQGLQFLFEYFSETQRNKGNFPGRFSGRQFSNSRSEMNVSTLELGDSALYLCASSRDRYGETQYFGPGTRLLVL.